This is a list of T cell receptor beta chains from one sample in a study of glioma-infiltrating T cells. Each CDR3 protein is one row after TCRdb ran MiXCR on the multiplex PCR reads. The sample has around 100,000 distinct CDR3 sequences; 29% are singletons. Sequences were obtained from glioma tissue, nonneoplastic brain tissue, or PBMCs (not recorded which). The receptor set was obtained from a human donor with low-grade glioma or glioblastoma, undergoing nonglioma brain surgery, or in good health (not recorded which). The CDR3 runs from the conserved cysteine through the conserved F or W. D genes are given only for firm matches. Clone size, where shown, is once, few, many, or a class for clones that have expanded.

clone size	D gene	V gene	J gene	CDR3 protein	CDR3 DNA
-	-	TRBV18	TRBJ1-1	CANSPLHRQNNEAFF	TGTGCCAACTCACCGTTACACCGACAGAACAATGAAGCTTTCTTT
-	-	TRBV6-2/TRBV6-3	TRBJ2-2	CASSYLPKTGPGELFF	TGTGCCAGCAGTTACTTACCGAAAACAGGGCCCGGGGAGCTGTTTTTT
many	TRBD1	TRBV2	TRBJ1-2	CASTSLRDSYGYTF	TGTGCCAGCACTTCCCTCAGGGACAGCTATGGCTACACCTTC
-	-	TRBV7-2	TRBJ2-3	CASRPHLRTGGTDTQYF	TGTGCCAGCAGACCTCACCTCAGGACTGGGGGCACAGATACGCAGTATTTT
many	-	TRBV6-6	TRBJ2-1	CASSYGYSEQFF	TGTGCCAGCAGTTACGGGTATTCGGAGCAGTTCTTC
-	TRBD1	TRBV5-5	TRBJ1-1	CASSLYGQGNTEAFF	TGTGCCAGCAGCTTGTATGGACAGGGGAACACTGAAGCTTTCTTT
medium-sized	-	TRBV6-2/TRBV6-3	TRBJ1-1	CASSYPFSTGTLNTEAFF	TGTGCCAGCAGTTATCCCTTCAGTACCGGGACACTGAACACTGAAGCTTTCTTT
-	-	TRBV7-6	TRBJ1-1	CASSLYADGENTEAFF	TGTGCCAGCAGCTTATACGCAGATGGAGAGAACACTGAAGCTTTCTTT
-	TRBD2	TRBV4-1	TRBJ2-1	CASSPGTSGGAFDNEQFF	TGCGCCAGCAGCCCCGGGACTAGCGGGGGGGCCTTCGACAATGAGCAGTTCTTC
many	-	TRBV20-1	TRBJ2-5	CSEGRGGSQETQYF	TGCAGTGAGGGGAGGGGGGGATCCCAAGAGACCCAGTACTTC
many	-	TRBV20-1	TRBJ1-1	CSAPDGGYTEAFF	TGCAGTGCTCCCGACGGGGGGTACACTGAAGCTTTCTTT
many	TRBD2	TRBV6-1	TRBJ2-5	CASSPRGTSTETQYF	TGTGCCAGCAGCCCCCGTGGGACTAGCACGGAGACCCAGTACTTC
many	-	TRBV28	TRBJ1-1	CASILNTEAFF	TGTGCCAGCATTTTGAACACTGAAGCTTTCTTT
few	-	TRBV19	TRBJ1-1	CASSIEGMPNTEAFF	TGTGCCAGTAGTATAGAAGGAATGCCGAACACTGAAGCTTTCTTT
few	-	TRBV14	TRBJ2-5	CASSQVGRQETQYF	TGTGCCAGCAGCCAAGTGGGACGGCAAGAGACCCAGTACTTC
many	-	TRBV6-1	TRBJ2-1	CASSVGTNSYNEQFF	TGTGCCAGCAGTGTAGGGACCAACTCCTACAATGAGCAGTTCTTC
many	-	TRBV7-2	TRBJ2-5	CASSSNAGQETQYF	TGTGCCAGCAGCTCCAATGCGGGCCAAGAGACCCAGTACTTC
many	TRBD1	TRBV27	TRBJ1-2	CASSPPRQGANTYGYTF	TGTGCCAGCAGTCCTCCCCGACAGGGGGCTAACACTTATGGCTACACCTTC
once	-	TRBV7-2	TRBJ2-7	CASSSEARTYEQYF	TGTGCCAGCAGCTCAGAGGCCAGAACCTACGAGCAGTACTTC
few	-	TRBV18	TRBJ2-7	CASSPAEHEQYF	TGTGCCAGCTCACCAGCAGAGCACGAGCAGTACTTC
-	-	TRBV9	TRBJ2-3	CASSPSRPGSTDTQYF	TGTGCCAGCAGCCCCTCCAGGCCGGGGAGCACAGATACGCAGTATTTT
many	-	TRBV7-8	TRBJ1-1	CASSPSWGTTEAFF	TGTGCCAGCAGCCCCAGCTGGGGAACGACTGAAGCTTTCTTT
-	TRBD2	TRBV2	TRBJ2-1	CASSSSGPSYNEQFF	TGTGCCAGCAGCTCTAGCGGGCCCTCCTACAATGAGCAGTTCTTC
few	-	TRBV4-1	TRBJ1-5	CASSQADRLDQPQHF	TGCGCCAGCAGCCAAGCTGACAGGTTAGATCAGCCCCAGCATTTT
many	-	TRBV14	TRBJ2-5	CASSPPLTGFQETQYF	TGTGCCAGCAGCCCCCCACTTACAGGGTTCCAAGAGACCCAGTACTTC
-	TRBD1	TRBV5-4	TRBJ2-1	CASSLGQGSCNEQFF	TGTGCCAGCAGCTTGGGACAGGGCAGCTGCAATGAGCAGTTCTTC
-	-	TRBV7-6	TRBJ2-3	CASSPEGRPPKETQYF	TGTGCCAGCAGCCCCGAAGGACGACCGCCCAAAGAGACCCAGTACTTT
-	-	TRBV10-1	TRBJ1-2	CASSDRQDYGCTF	TGCGCCAGCAGTGACAGGCAGGACTATGGCTGCACCTTC
-	-	TRBV5-1	TRBJ2-5	CASSLGQIEEIQYF	TGCGCCAGCAGCTTGGGACAGATAGAAGAGATCCAGTACTTC
many	-	TRBV6-2/TRBV6-3	TRBJ1-1	CASSYPRSEAFF	TGTGCCAGCAGTTACCCTCGATCTGAAGCTTTCTTT
-	-	TRBV5-6	TRBJ2-1	CASSFGPQLSYNEQFF	TGTGCCAGCAGCTTTGGCCCGCAACTCTCCTACAATGAGCAGTTCTTC
many	-	TRBV20-1	TRBJ2-7	CSARESSEQYF	TGCAGTGCTAGAGAATCGAGCGAGCAGTACTTC
-	-	TRBV30	TRBJ1-1	CAWNWVKDTEAFF	TGTGCCTGGAACTGGGTGAAGGACACTGAAGCTTTCTTT
many	-	TRBV6-1	TRBJ2-3	CASSQSMGDTQYF	TGTGCCAGCAGTCAGAGTATGGGAGATACGCAGTATTTT
many	-	TRBV3-1	TRBJ1-1	CASSQGAGLNTEAFF	TGTGCCAGCAGCCAAGGTGCAGGGCTGAACACTGAAGCTTTCTTT
many	-	TRBV7-8	TRBJ1-1	CASSFSGQKAFF	TGTGCCAGCAGCTTCTCTGGCCAGAAAGCTTTCTTT
many	TRBD1	TRBV20-1	TRBJ1-1	CSASSGTGGFTEAFF	TGCAGTGCTAGCAGCGGGACAGGGGGCTTCACTGAAGCTTTCTTT
many	TRBD1	TRBV20-1	TRBJ1-4	CSARTGGGEKLFF	TGCAGTGCCCGGACAGGGGGCGGTGAAAAACTGTTTTTT
-	TRBD1	TRBV7-2	TRBJ1-2	CASSSAPGQDYGYTF	TGTGCCAGCAGCTCGGCCCCGGGACAGGACTATGGCTACACCTTC
many	-	TRBV6-1	TRBJ2-7	CASSSMSGTSPYEQYF	TGTGCCAGCAGCTCAATGTCCGGGACTTCACCCTACGAGCAGTACTTC
-	TRBD1	TRBV7-2	TRBJ2-5	CASSPGQGLGTQYF	TGTGCCAGCAGCCCCGGACAGGGCCTAGGGACCCAGTACTTC
-	TRBD2	TRBV28	TRBJ2-7	CASSASGDDEYEQYF	TGTGCCAGCAGTGCTAGCGGCGACGACGAGTACGAGCAGTACTTC
many	-	TRBV4-3	TRBJ1-2	CASSQVTGPLNYGYTF	TGCGCCAGCAGCCAAGTGACAGGCCCCCTTAACTATGGCTACACCTTC
-	-	TRBV19	TRBJ1-1	CASRKYLNTEACF	TGTGCCAGTAGAAAGTACCTGAACACTGAAGCTTGCTTT
few	-	TRBV12-3/TRBV12-4	TRBJ2-1	CASSLRQGRGEQFF	TGTGCCAGCAGTTTAAGACAGGGGAGGGGTGAGCAGTTCTTC
-	TRBD2	TRBV11-1	TRBJ2-7	CASRARTSGESQYF	TGTGCCAGCAGAGCCAGGACTAGCGGGGAATCGCAGTACTTC